The 30 T cell receptor beta chains reported below all come from one sample, sequenced in a study of control samples from healthy donors and cancer patients (dated by TCRdb to the early 2020s). The library was produced with the immunoSEQ multiplex PCR assay. This is the immuneACCESS table as TCRdb keeps it, with only in-frame sequences that have V and J called. A part of the clones is gone; compared with another copy, unresolved V genes explain less than half, and the rest is unexplained. The sample records approximately 170,000 clones, roughly nine tenths of which are singletons. Of the sample, 0.68% falls within the top ten clones. Material: blood. The receptors come from a woman in her twenties or thirties in good health.

V is TRBV29-1 and J is TRBJ1-4; 9 bases align to TRBD1. The CDR3 has 12 residues. The germline V gene encodes CDR1 SQVTM and CDR2 ANQGSEA. Trimming cost V 6 bases and J 8 bases; bases outside gene matches: 4. CDR3 loop: CSVGTGREKLFF. Written as DNA, the CDR3 is TGCAGCGTAGGGACAGGGCGCGAAAAACTGTTTTTT.

This rearrangement joins TRBV4-1 to TRBJ2-7, with 7 bases aligning to TRBD1. CDR3 length: 14 residues. Germline trimming cut 1 base from V and 3 bases from J; bases unmatched to any gene: 3. Germline assignment: CDR1 MGHRA and CDR2 YSYEKL. The CDR3 protein is CASSQAGTDYEQYF. The CDR3 DNA reads as TGCGCCAGCAGCCAAGCCGGGACAGACTACGAGCAGTACTTC.

This clone appeared a single time. In DNA form, the CDR3 reads TGTGCCAGCAGTTCCCGGAGCTCTGGAAACACCATATATTTT. This sequence encodes CASSSRSSGNTIYF. The V gene is TRBV28, the J gene TRBJ1-3; D is undetermined. The V gene lost 4 bases and the J gene lost 0 bases, with 7 bases spanning the gap. Germline-derived CDR1 and CDR2 are MDHEN and SYDVKM. The CDR3 spans 14 residues.

In nucleotides, the CDR3 is TGTGCCTGGAGTAGAGGCGGACCCTACGAGCAGTACTTC. Amino acid sequence: CAWSRGGPYEQYF. This rearrangement joins TRBV30 to TRBJ2-7; D remains ambiguous. The germline V gene has CDR1 GTSNPN and CDR2 SVGIG (reference sequence). The V and J ends lost 2 bases and 2 bases respectively, with 10 bases between them. This CDR3 is 13 amino acids long.

V is TRBV28 and J is TRBJ1-1, with 7 bases aligning to TRBD1. Looked up from germline, CDR1 is MDHEN and CDR2 is SYDVKM. The CDR3 extends over 16 amino acids. Trimming at V came to 11 bases and at J to 0 bases, leaving 15 bases not matched to a gene. In DNA form, the CDR3 reads TGTGCCTCTAAGGGGGCAGAGGGTCAGATGAACACTGAAGCTTTCTTT. Its translation: CASKGAEGQMNTEAFF.

This clone was recorded once. The chain joins TRBV12-3 or TRBV12-4 to TRBJ1-2, with D hard to call. The V end lost 5 bases, the J end lost 2 bases, and 9 bases lay between the germline ends. The CDR3 covers 13 residues. CDR3 region: CASSPQENYGYTF. Written as DNA, the CDR3 is TGTGCCAGCAGTCCCCAAGAAAACTATGGCTACACCTTC.

The chain carries TRBV25-1 and TRBJ2-3; 10 bases map to TRBD1. The V gene's germline CDR1 is MGHDK and CDR2 SYGVNS. With 3 bases clipped from V and 5 bases from J, the junction kept 11 bases outside the gene matches. The CDR3 runs 17 residues. The CDR3 loop reads CASSDPGTGEWVDTQYF. In DNA form, the CDR3 reads TGTGCCAGCAGTGACCCCGGGACAGGGGAATGGGTAGATACGCAGTATTTT.

The rearrangement links TRBV7-9 to TRBJ2-7; D gene uncertain. The ends were cut back, 2 bases at V and 3 bases at J, with 14 bases in the middle. CDR3 length equals 15 residues. Looked up from germline, CDR1 is SEHNR and CDR2 is FQNEAQ (reference sequence). The CDR3 DNA reads as TGTGCCAGCAGCTTACTCTTTCGAGGCCTCTACGAGCAGTACTTC. This gives the protein CASSLLFRGLYEQYF.

This chain connects TRBV3-1 (or the pseudogene TRBV3-2) to TRBJ2-1, with 11 bases lining up with TRBD2. V lost 1 base, J lost 4 bases, and 6 bases stayed unmatched. Germline CDR1 LGHDT, CDR2 YNNKEL (reference sequence). The CDR3 is made up of 17 amino acids. The CDR3 nucleotides read TGTGCCAGCAGCCAAGTTCTTCGGACTAGCGGGTACAATGAGCAGTTCTTC. Residues: CASSQVLRTSGYNEQFF.

The CDR3 reads CASSVGGGSSQYF. The CDR3 nucleotides read TGTGCCAGCAGCGTCGGGGGAGGGAGTTCGCAGTATTTT. The rearrangement links TRBV9 to TRBJ2-3; 7 bases fit TRBD2. CDR3 length: 13 residues. Germline CDR1 SGDLS, CDR2 YYNGEE. J lost 10 bases, V lost 2 bases, and 7 bases had no gene match. The full variable domain, its missing parts supplied by reference TRBV9 and TRBJ2-3, is DSGVTQTPKHLITATGQRVTLRCSPRSGDLSVYWYQQSLDQGLQFLIQYYNGEERAKGNILERFSAQQFPDLHSELNLSSLELGDSALYFCASSVGGGSSQYFGPGTRLTVL.

V and J are TRBV25-1 and TRBJ2-2; 8 bases are a match to TRBD2. V shed 2 bases and J 1 base; nucleotides not matched to a gene: 3. The germline V gene encodes CDR1 MGHDK and CDR2 SYGVNS. The CDR3 extends over 16 amino acids. The CDR3 sequence is CASSEILAGNTGELFF. In DNA, the CDR3 is TGTGCCAGCAGTGAAATCCTAGCGGGGAACACCGGGGAGCTGTTTTTT.

The genes are TRBV6-1 and TRBJ2-3, with no clear D. CDR1 is MNHNS, CDR2 SASEGT, per germline. This CDR3 is built from 14 residues. V was cut by 1 base and J by 2 bases, with 7 bases left in between. The CDR3 reads CASSEVRYTDTQYF. The CDR3 DNA follows: TGTGCCAGCAGTGAAGTTCGGTACACAGATACGCAGTATTTT.

The rearrangement joins TRBV9 to TRBJ2-1; D might be TRBD2 (6 bases). Trimming left V 0 bases short and J 4 bases short, with 11 bases between. The CDR3 consists of 15 residues. Germline V gene data show CDR1 as SGDLS and CDR2 as YYNGEE. The CDR3 loop reads CASSVGLARYNEQFF. The CDR3 DNA reads TGTGCCAGCAGCGTAGGGCTAGCGCGGTACAATGAGCAGTTCTTC.

V and J are TRBV7-2 and TRBJ2-7; D may be TRBD1 (5 bases). Trimming took off 3 bases at V and 3 bases at J, with 9 bases between the two ends. The germline V gene encodes CDR1 SGHTA and CDR2 FQGNSA. CDR3 length: 13 residues. This chain's CDR3 is CASSFQTDYEQYF. CDR3 in DNA: TGTGCCAGCAGCTTCCAGACAGACTACGAGCAGTACTTC.

This chain connects TRBV28 to TRBJ2-5, with D possibly being TRBD2 (6 bases). V lost 6 bases to trimming and J lost 3 bases, with 17 bases between them. CDR1 MDHEN and CDR2 SYDVKM come from the germline V gene. The CDR3 contains 15 residues. CDR3 region: CASSYGTRREETQYF. CDR3 coding DNA: TGTGCCAGCAGCTACGGCACTAGGAGGGAAGAGACCCAGTACTTC.

V is TRBV2 and J is TRBJ1-1; tentative D call: TRBD1 (5 bases). Germline V CDR1 and CDR2: SNHLY, FYNNEI. The length of the CDR3 is 12 residues. The V and J ends lost 8 bases and 3 bases respectively, with 10 bases between them. CDR3 DNA: TGTGCCAGCGACCGGGACGACACTGAAGCTTTCTTT. Translating it yields CASDRDDTEAFF.

The chain uses TRBV2 and TRBJ2-2; D unresolved. The CDR3 is 13 amino acids. Germline values: CDR1 SNHLY, CDR2 FYNNEI. V was clipped by 4 bases and J by 4 bases, with 7 bases between them. The CDR3 region is CASSGQPTGELFF. DNA for the CDR3: TGTGCCAGCAGTGGGCAACCCACCGGGGAGCTGTTTTTT.

This sequence joins TRBV2 and TRBJ2-5, with D perhaps matching TRBD1 or TRBD2 (12 bases each). The CDR3 has 19 residues. The germline V gene encodes CDR1 SNHLY and CDR2 FYNNEI. V lost 4 bases, J lost 2 bases, and 26 bases lay in between. CDR3 amino acids: CASSGDRGRLAGGQETQYF. The DNA of the CDR3 is TGTGCCAGCAGTGGGGACAGGGGGCGTCTAGCGGGAGGGCAAGAGACCCAGTACTTC.

V and J are TRBV12-3 or TRBV12-4 and TRBJ1-2; D is undetermined. Trimming stripped 1 base from V and 4 bases from J, with 4 bases between. This CDR3 comprises 12 residues. For the CDR3, the DNA is TGTGCCAGCAGTTTAGACTTCTATGGCTACACCTTC. This gives the protein CASSLDFYGYTF.

The V and J genes are TRBV28 and TRBJ2-3; maybe TRBD2 (7 bases). V gave up 7 bases and J gave up 3 bases, with 11 bases separating them. CDR1 and CDR2 from the germline V gene are MDHEN and SYDVKM. This CDR3 has 13 amino acids. The CDR3 region has the DNA TGTGCCAGCACGGGGGGCGCGACAGATACGCAGTATTTT. Translating gives CASTGGATDTQYF.

The chain recombines TRBV29-1 with TRBJ1-1; D is uncertain. V was clipped by 7 bases and J by 0 bases, with 12 bases between them. The germline V gene encodes CDR1 SQVTM and CDR2 ANQGSEA. The CDR3 runs 13 residues. The CDR3 sequence: CSASGRMNTEAFF. For the CDR3, the DNA is TGCAGCGCGTCCGGGAGGATGAACACTGAAGCTTTCTTT.

About this clone itself: In the same sample, other DNA sequences code for this CDR3. The chain carries TRBV19 and TRBJ2-2; D ambiguous. This CDR3 spans 11 amino acids. CDR1 is LNHDA and CDR2 is SQIVND in the germline V gene (reference sequence). V lost 7 bases and J 5 bases, leaving 5 bases between the germline ends. The DNA for the CDR3 is TGTGCCAGTACGCGGACCGGGGAGCTGTTTTTT. It is translated as CASTRTGELFF.

This chain uses TRBV28 with TRBJ1-2; the match to TRBD1 covers 8 bases. Germline V CDR1 and CDR2: MDHEN, SYDVKM. The CDR3 loop spans 14 amino acids. V was clipped by 4 bases and J by 5 bases; unmatched bases: 6. CDR3 in amino acids: CASSSIRGHYGYTF. In DNA form, the CDR3 reads TGTGCCAGCAGTTCCATCAGGGGGCATTATGGCTACACCTTC.

The J gene is TRBJ1-2, the V gene TRBV3-1 (or the pseudogene TRBV3-2); D uncertain. Germline V gives CDR1 LGHDT, CDR2 YNNKEL (reference sequence). This CDR3 contains 13 residues. V was pared by 3 bases and J by 3 bases, with 8 bases between. CDR3 protein: CASSQGNYYGYTF. The CDR3 DNA reads as TGTGCCAGCAGCCAGGGGAACTACTATGGCTACACCTTC.

The rearrangement uses TRBV19 and TRBJ1-4; D not resolved. The CDR3 loop spans 16 amino acids. V dropped 4 bases and J dropped 0 bases, with 12 bases sitting between them. CDR1 is LNHDA and CDR2 is SQIVND in the germline V gene (reference sequence). The chain's CDR3 is CASSTFLGTTNEKLFF. For the CDR3, the DNA is TGTGCCAGTAGTACCTTTTTAGGGACAACTAATGAAAAACTGTTTTTT. Variable domain in full (rest from reference TRBV19 and TRBJ1-4): DGGITQSPKYLFRKEGQNVTLSCEQNLNHDAMYWYRQDPGQGLRLIYYSQIVNDFQKGDIAEGYSVSREKKESFPLTVTSAQKNPTAFYLCASSTFLGTTNEKLFFGSGTQLSVL.

V gene TRBV5-1 combines with J gene TRBJ2-7; perhaps D is TRBD1 or TRBD2 (5 bases each). CDR1 and CDR2 from the germline V gene are SGHRS and YFSETQ. The CDR3 is 15 residues long. V gave up 7 bases and J gave up 4 bases, with 21 bases separating them. The CDR3: CASAPSPGPYYEQYF. In nucleotides, the CDR3 is TGCGCCAGCGCCCCCTCTCCGGGACCCTATTACGAGCAGTACTTC.

The chain couples TRBV6-2 or TRBV6-3 to TRBJ1-5; D is undetermined. V shed 2 bases and J shed 0 bases, with 11 bases lying between them. CDR1 and CDR2 from the germline V gene are MNHEY and SVGEGT. The CDR3 is made up of 16 amino acids. CDR3 sequence: CASSYIGSYSNQPQHF. The CDR3 DNA reads TGTGCCAGCAGTTACATCGGTAGTTATAGCAATCAGCCCCAGCATTTT.

This sequence joins TRBV6-1 and TRBJ1-2; D is undetermined. The CDR3 length is 15 residues. The V and J ends lost 2 bases and 6 bases respectively, with 16 bases between them. The germline gives CDR1 MNHNS, CDR2 SASEGT. The CDR3, as DNA: TGTGCCAGCAGTGAAAGGAGTGGCGGACGAAATGGCTACACCTTC. It specifies CASSERSGGRNGYTF.

This chain uses TRBV7-9 with TRBJ1-3, with D unclear. This CDR3 is 16 amino acids long. V lost 5 bases to trimming and J lost 1 base, with 15 bases between them. In germline, CDR1 is SEHNR, CDR2 FQNEAQ (reference sequence). For the CDR3, the DNA is TGTGCCAGCAGCCGCGCCGGGAGTGAATCTGGAAACACCATATATTTT. It translates to CASSRAGSESGNTIYF.

This clone came up once. The chain has TRBV4-2 and TRBJ2-3, with D possibly TRBD2 on 6 matching bases. Trimming took off 2 bases at V and 2 bases at J, with 14 bases between the two ends. The CDR3 covers 16 residues. Germline-derived CDR1 and CDR2 are LGHNA and YNFKEQ. This CDR3 is CASSQFDGRHTDTQYF. CDR3 DNA sequence: TGTGCCAGCAGCCAATTCGACGGGAGACACACAGATACGCAGTATTTT.